The 18 T cell receptor beta chains presented below share a single source sample, sequenced in a study of shared clonotypes between healthy human individuals. This table comes from immunoSEQ multiplex PCR, and its TCRdb copy is limited to in-frame clones, with some not included. This sample carries around 600,000 clones, 85% to 95% of them seen once, and the ten largest clones take over 0.09%. Naivety among CD8 cells was defined by CD45RO negativity and positive CCR7 selection, thereby excluding terminally differentiated effector memory CD45RA+ cells. Sequencing was carried out using naive CD8+ T cells sorted from blood. The receptors shown here come from a woman in her twenties or thirties in good health.

This rearrangement joins TRBV6-1 to TRBJ2-3; the D call may be TRBD1 or TRBD2 (5 bases each). Trimming shortened V by 0 bases and J by 2 bases, and 21 bases separated the two germline ends. The CDR3 loop spans 19 amino acids. Germline lookup yields CDR1 MNHNS and CDR2 SASEGT. Written as DNA, the CDR3 is TGTGCCAGCAGTGAAGCGCTTTTGTCTTGGGGGAAGAACACAGATACGCAGTATTTT. Its protein product is CASSEALLSWGKNTDTQYF.

The chain recombines TRBV28 with TRBJ2-1; D perhaps matches TRBD2 (5 bases). This CDR3 is 14 amino acids long. V dropped 3 bases and J dropped 7 bases, with 13 bases sitting between them. CDR1 MDHEN and CDR2 SYDVKM come from the germline V gene. The CDR3 protein is CASSFGVYNNEQFF. Here the CDR3 DNA reads TGTGCCAGCAGTTTCGGGGTCTATAATAATGAGCAGTTCTTC.

A few counts support this clone. The V call is TRBV28, the J call TRBJ2-7, with no clear D. Per the germline V gene, CDR1 is MDHEN and CDR2 is SYDVKM. Trimming took 4 bases from V and 2 from J, leaving 3 bases between them. This CDR3 has 11 amino acids. CDR3 protein: CASSWTYEQYF. Here the CDR3 DNA reads TGTGCCAGCAGTTGGACCTACGAGCAGTACTTC. The entire variable domain, with the rest obtained from reference TRBV28 and TRBJ2-7, is as follows: DVKVTQSSRYLVKRTGEKVFLECVQDMDHENMFWYRQDPGLGLRLIYFSYDVKMKEKGDIPEGYSVSREKKERFSLILESASTNQTSMYLCASSWTYEQYFGPGTRLTVT.

Of note for this clone: The junction departs from the called germline gene at one end, perhaps through a read error. This chain links TRBV10-3 with TRBJ2-7, with D perhaps given as TRBD1 or TRBD2 (5 bases each). CDR3 size: 15 residues. Germline V CDR1 and CDR2: ENHRY, SYGVKD. The CDR3: CAISESPGMSSGSLF. CDR3 nucleotides: TGTGCCATCAGTGAGTCCCCGGGTATGTCGTCAGGGAGCTTGTTC.

The V call is TRBV15, the J call TRBJ2-1; D uncertain. Germline lookup yields CDR1 LNHNV and CDR2 YYDKDF (reference sequence). Trimming removed 3 bases at V and 0 bases at J, with 12 bases between. This CDR3 has 16 amino acids. The CDR3 coding sequence is TGTGCCACCAGCAGTTATACAGTAAGCTCCTACAATGAGCAGTTCTTC. This gives the protein CATSSYTVSSYNEQFF.

The chain couples TRBV4-2 to TRBJ2-2; D is unresolved. From germline, CDR1 is LGHNA and CDR2 YNFKEQ. V was clipped by 1 base and J by 6 bases, with 12 bases between them. The CDR3 consists of 15 residues. CDR3 protein: CASSQVPRDAGELFF. The CDR3 DNA follows: TGTGCCAGCAGCCAAGTCCCTAGAGACGCCGGGGAGCTGTTTTTT.

The CDR3 sequence is CASSVGGPAAGELFF. CDR3 in DNA: TGTGCCAGCAGCGTAGGGGGACCAGCAGCCGGGGAGCTGTTTTTT. This chain joins TRBV9 and TRBJ2-2; perhaps D is TRBD1 or TRBD2 (5 bases each). Trimming stripped 0 bases from V and 6 bases from J, with 12 bases between. The V gene's germline CDR1 is SGDLS and CDR2 YYNGEE. The CDR3 runs to 15 residues.

The chain is built from TRBV23-1 and TRBJ1-4; 8 nucleotides line up with TRBD1. TRBV23-1 is labeled an ORF, and its function is uncertain. After removal of 6 bases from V and 8 bases from J, the junction contained 23 bases not matched to a gene. There are 19 residues in the CDR3. The CDR3 spells CASRRRGPRERRLDEKLFF. The CDR3 DNA sequence: TGCGCCAGCAGACGCAGGGGGCCGCGAGAACGCCGCCTAGACGAAAAACTGTTTTTT.

The V gene is TRBV28, the J gene TRBJ1-5, with no clear D. The V end was cut by 6 bases, the J end by 9 bases, with 12 bases between. The CDR3 is 12 residues long. Germline values: CDR1 MDHEN, CDR2 SYDVKM. Written as DNA, the CDR3 is TGTGCCAGCAGCTATGGGCCCCCGCCCCAGCATTTT. Translation: CASSYGPPPQHF.

This chain links TRBV5-1 with TRBJ2-1, with a weak D call TRBD2 (5 bases). Trimming took 4 bases from V and 3 from J, leaving 14 bases between them. Germline V gives CDR1 SGHRS, CDR2 YFSETQ. This CDR3 has 15 residues. This chain's CDR3 is CASSPPGSVYNEQFF. In DNA form, the CDR3 reads TGCGCCAGCAGCCCCCCGGGGTCGGTCTACAATGAGCAGTTCTTC.

The chain recombines TRBV11-2 with TRBJ2-7; 9 positions match TRBD1. J gave up 3 bases and V 1 base, and 4 bases lay outside the gene matches. Germline V gives CDR1 SGHAT, CDR2 FQNNGV. The CDR3 is made up of 15 amino acids. CDR3 coding DNA: TGTGCCAGCAGCTTAGTTGGGACAGGGCTCTACGAGCAGTACTTC. Amino acids: CASSLVGTGLYEQYF.

This sequence joins TRBV5-1 and TRBJ1-2, with 9 positions matching TRBD1. The CDR3 consists of 15 residues. V shed 4 bases and J 6 bases; nucleotides not matched to a gene: 10. CDR1 and CDR2 (germline): SGHRS, YFSETQ. CDR3 coding DNA: TGCGCCAGCAGCGGAGAACAGGGGGCCATCAATGGCTACACCTTC. It translates to CASSGEQGAINGYTF.

The J gene is TRBJ2-3, the V gene TRBV9; D gene ambiguous. Trimming pared 3 bases from V and 0 bases from J, leaving 8 bases between. Per the germline V gene, CDR1 is SGDLS and CDR2 is YYNGEE. The CDR3 spans 14 residues. The CDR3 DNA sequence: TGTGCCAGCAGCGGGCGTTCTAGCACAGATACGCAGTATTTT. It is translated as CASSGRSSTDTQYF.

V usage is TRBV15 and J usage is TRBJ2-7; no definite D call. The V and J ends lost 8 bases and 2 bases respectively, with 10 bases between them. Per the germline V gene, CDR1 is LNHNV and CDR2 is YYDKDF (reference sequence). This CDR3 contains 12 residues. CDR3 bases: TGTGCCACCTCCGGTTCTACCTACGAGCAGTACTTC. This encodes CATSGSTYEQYF.

This sequence joins TRBV28 and TRBJ2-1; D is possibly TRBD2 (5 bases). Germline lookup yields CDR1 MDHEN and CDR2 SYDVKM. The CDR3 extends over 15 amino acids. Trimming pared 1 base from V and 6 bases from J, leaving 13 bases between. CDR3 sequence reads: CASSLYTRTSNEQFF. As DNA, the CDR3 is TGTGCCAGCAGTTTATACACCAGAACTAGCAATGAGCAGTTCTTC. Full variable domain (outside the CDR3, taken from reference TRBV28 and TRBJ2-1): DVKVTQSSRYLVKRTGEKVFLECVQDMDHENMFWYRQDPGLGLRLIYFSYDVKMKEKGDIPEGYSVSREKKERFSLILESASTNQTSMYLCASSLYTRTSNEQFFGPGTRLTVL.

This chain links TRBV28 with TRBJ1-1, with D perhaps matching TRBD1 (5 bases). There are 16 residues in the CDR3. The germline gives CDR1 MDHEN, CDR2 SYDVKM. Trimming took 1 base from V and 0 from J, leaving 12 bases between them. CDR3 region: CASSLLTSGLNTEAFF. CDR3 coding DNA: TGTGCCAGCAGTTTATTAACCTCAGGGTTGAACACTGAAGCTTTCTTT.

This clone was counted between two and nine times. This rearrangement joins TRBV10-2 to TRBJ1-2; D gene ambiguous. The germline CDR1 and CDR2 sequences are WSHSY and SAAADI. The CDR3 is 12 residues long. Trimming took 2 bases from V and 3 from J, leaving 4 bases between them. Written as DNA, the CDR3 is TGCGCCAGCAGTGAGGCAGACTATGGCTACACCTTC. It translates to CASSEADYGYTF.

The chain couples TRBV6-5 to TRBJ1-1; 12 positions agree with TRBD1. CDR3 size: 16 residues. The germline CDR1 and CDR2 sequences are MNHEY and SVGAGI. Trimming removed 2 bases from V and 5 bases from J; junction bases left unmatched: 6. DNA of the CDR3: TGTGCCAGCAGTTACCGACGGGACAGGGGGCATACTGAAGCTTTCTTT. Translating gives CASSYRRDRGHTEAFF.